This T cell receptor (beta chain) originates from a study of blood T cells in healthy people across ages. Study-level findings and limits: More naive CD4+ cells and higher diversity were found in long-lived than in aged donors.

About this clonotype itself: The antigen is undetermined.

Extractions gave at least 6 micrograms of total RNA per sample. Sample-barcoded 5' priming and a J-beta primer mix drove a second PCR of roughly 6 to 12 cycles. TCRdb re-analysed the 5' RACE reads in MiXCR, keeping a single row per CDR3 protein. The sample lists just over 1 million distinct CDR3 sequences; under 45% were seen once. The germline V gene encodes CDR1 MGHRA and CDR2 YSYEKL. After removal of 4 bases from V and 8 bases from J, the junction contained 10 bases not matched to a gene. The CDR3 length is 16 residues. The rearrangement uses TRBV4-1 and TRBJ2-1; 11 nucleotides match TRBD2. The sequenced sample consisted of blood. The TCR sequence derives from a woman aged 60 to 75 in good health. The CDR3 here is CASSLIAGGPVYEQFF. The DNA for the CDR3 is TGCGCCAGCAGCCTCATAGCGGGAGGGCCGGTTTATGAGCAGTTCTTC.